Listed below are T cell receptor beta chains from one sample, sequenced in a study of T cells in Graves' hyperthyroidism and ophthalmopathy. From the multiplex PCR reads, TCRdb called clonotypes with MiXCR, one entry per CDR3 protein. Seen here are fewer than 250,000 distinct CDR3 sequences, roughly 17% observed once, and the top ten hold around 30%. Sequencing was carried out using blood. These receptors came from a woman between 18 and 29 years old with Graves' ophthalmopathy. The CDR3 runs from the conserved cysteine through the conserved F or W. D genes are given only for firm matches. The listing skips clone size in some rows; elsewhere it reads once, few, many or a size class.

V gene: TRBV12-3/TRBV12-4; clone size: many; J gene: TRBJ1-4; D gene: TRBD1; CDR3 protein: CASSFGGTGDEKLFF; CDR3 DNA: TGTGCCAGCAGTTTTGGAGGGACAGGGGATGAAAAACTGTTTTTT
V gene: TRBV4-2; clone size: many; J gene: TRBJ2-3; D gene: TRBD2; CDR3 protein: CASSQGLAGVGDTQYF; CDR3 DNA: TGTGCCAGCAGCCAAGGTTTAGCGGGAGTGGGAGATACGCAGTATTTT
V gene: TRBV15; clone size: NA; J gene: TRBJ2-1; D gene: TRBD2; CDR3 protein: CATSPWGDYREQFF; CDR3 DNA: TGTGCCACCAGCCCCTGGGGGGACTACCGAGAGCAGTTCTTC
V gene: TRBV28; clone size: once; J gene: TRBJ2-1; D gene: NA; CDR3 protein: CASSLETRPSYNEQFF; CDR3 DNA: TGTGCCAGCAGTTTGGAGACTCGTCCCTCCTACAATGAGCAGTTCTTC
V gene: TRBV19; clone size: few; J gene: TRBJ2-1; D gene: TRBD2; CDR3 protein: CASTSGRYNEQFF; CDR3 DNA: TGTGCCAGTACCAGCGGGAGGTACAATGAGCAGTTCTTC
V gene: TRBV20-1; clone size: NA; J gene: TRBJ2-5; D gene: TRBD1; CDR3 protein: CSARTGVGETQYF; CDR3 DNA: TGCAGTGCTAGAACAGGGGTAGGGGAGACCCAGTACTTC
V gene: TRBV15; clone size: NA; J gene: TRBJ1-2; D gene: NA; CDR3 protein: CATSRDSGALNYGYTF; CDR3 DNA: TGTGCCACCAGCAGAGATAGCGGGGCCCTTAACTATGGCTACACCTTC
V gene: TRBV5-1; clone size: NA; J gene: TRBJ1-1; D gene: NA; CDR3 protein: CASSWQDGVAFF; CDR3 DNA: TGCGCCAGCAGCTGGCAGGACGGGGTGGCTTTCTTT
V gene: TRBV7-3; clone size: NA; J gene: TRBJ2-1; D gene: NA; CDR3 protein: CASSSSRGNEQFF; CDR3 DNA: TGTGCCAGCAGCTCCTCAAGGGGCAATGAGCAGTTCTTC
V gene: TRBV28; clone size: many; J gene: TRBJ1-2; D gene: NA; CDR3 protein: CASSLAIPGPLWDGYTF; CDR3 DNA: TGTGCCAGCAGTTTAGCCATCCCAGGGCCACTCTGGGATGGCTACACCTTC
V gene: TRBV15; clone size: NA; J gene: TRBJ2-2; D gene: TRBD2; CDR3 protein: CATSGTSGRIATGELFF; CDR3 DNA: TGTGCCACCAGCGGAACTAGCGGGAGGATCGCCACCGGGGAGCTGTTTTTT
V gene: TRBV5-4; clone size: few; J gene: TRBJ2-3; D gene: TRBD2; CDR3 protein: CASSLKNSGSPTDTQYF; CDR3 DNA: TGTGCCAGCAGTTTAAAAAACAGCGGGAGTCCCACAGATACGCAGTATTTT
V gene: TRBV3-1; clone size: many; J gene: TRBJ2-1; D gene: TRBD1; CDR3 protein: CASSQGQGYNEQFF; CDR3 DNA: TGTGCCAGCAGCCAAGGACAGGGCTACAATGAGCAGTTCTTC
V gene: TRBV7-6; clone size: many; J gene: TRBJ2-1; D gene: TRBD2; CDR3 protein: CASSLATSGLGEQFF; CDR3 DNA: TGTGCCAGCAGCTTAGCGACTAGCGGGCTGGGTGAGCAGTTCTTC
V gene: TRBV4-2; clone size: NA; J gene: TRBJ1-6; D gene: NA; CDR3 protein: CASSHPSSYNSPLHF; CDR3 DNA: TGTGCCAGCAGCCACCCTAGCTCCTATAATTCACCCCTCCACTTT
V gene: TRBV7-6; clone size: many; J gene: TRBJ2-1; D gene: TRBD2; CDR3 protein: CASSLAIAGGDEQFF; CDR3 DNA: TGTGCCAGCAGCTTGGCTATAGCGGGGGGCGATGAGCAGTTCTTC
V gene: TRBV18; clone size: many; J gene: TRBJ2-5; D gene: NA; CDR3 protein: CASSPRQGRETQYF; CDR3 DNA: TGTGCCAGCTCACCACGGCAGGGCCGGGAGACCCAGTACTTC
V gene: TRBV20-1; clone size: many; J gene: TRBJ2-7; D gene: TRBD2; CDR3 protein: CSARRPAGSSYEQYF; CDR3 DNA: TGCAGTGCTAGAAGGCCAGCGGGAAGCTCCTACGAGCAGTACTTC
V gene: TRBV6-1; clone size: many; J gene: TRBJ1-1; D gene: NA; CDR3 protein: CASSDGWENTEAFF; CDR3 DNA: TGTGCCAGCAGTGACGGGTGGGAGAACACTGAAGCTTTCTTT
V gene: TRBV5-1; clone size: many; J gene: TRBJ1-2; D gene: TRBD1; CDR3 protein: CASSSTGGNGGYTF; CDR3 DNA: TGCGCCAGCAGCTCGACAGGGGGAAACGGTGGCTACACCTTC
V gene: TRBV7-2; clone size: many; J gene: TRBJ2-2; D gene: TRBD2; CDR3 protein: CASSFRTSGNTGELFF; CDR3 DNA: TGTGCCAGCAGCTTCCGGACTAGCGGGAACACCGGGGAGCTGTTTTTT
V gene: TRBV30; clone size: many; J gene: TRBJ1-1; D gene: NA; CDR3 protein: CAFLDRLNTEAFF; CDR3 DNA: TGTGCCTTCCTGGACAGACTGAACACTGAAGCTTTCTTT
V gene: TRBV6-1; clone size: many; J gene: TRBJ1-5; D gene: NA; CDR3 protein: CASSEGRNTWNQPQHF; CDR3 DNA: TGTGCCAGCAGTGAGGGACGCAACACGTGGAATCAGCCCCAGCATTTT
V gene: TRBV30; clone size: many; J gene: TRBJ2-3; D gene: NA; CDR3 protein: CAWSVFSSTDTQYF; CDR3 DNA: TGTGCCTGGAGTGTGTTCAGTAGCACAGATACGCAGTATTTT
V gene: TRBV2; clone size: many; J gene: TRBJ1-2; D gene: NA; CDR3 protein: CASSPTGRYNGYGYTF; CDR3 DNA: TGTGCCAGCAGTCCAACCGGACGATACAATGGCTATGGCTACACCTTC
V gene: TRBV3-1; clone size: NA; J gene: TRBJ2-3; D gene: TRBD2; CDR3 protein: CASSQPRLAGGPFPDTQYF; CDR3 DNA: TGTGCCAGCAGCCAGCCAAGACTAGCGGGAGGGCCGTTTCCCGATACGCAGTATTTT
V gene: TRBV19; clone size: NA; J gene: TRBJ2-2; D gene: TRBD2; CDR3 protein: CASRRSGGTGELFF; CDR3 DNA: TGTGCCAGTAGGAGAAGCGGGGGCACCGGGGAGCTGTTTTTT
V gene: TRBV5-5; clone size: many; J gene: TRBJ2-3; D gene: TRBD1; CDR3 protein: CASSLRTGATDTQYF; CDR3 DNA: TGTGCCAGCAGCTTGCGGACAGGAGCCACAGATACGCAGTATTTT
V gene: TRBV28; clone size: many; J gene: TRBJ2-7; D gene: TRBD2; CDR3 protein: CASSFLAGESYEQYF; CDR3 DNA: TGTGCCAGCAGTTTTTTAGCGGGAGAATCCTACGAGCAGTACTTC
V gene: TRBV20-1; clone size: NA; J gene: TRBJ2-3; D gene: TRBD2; CDR3 protein: CSASGRVPSTDTQYF; CDR3 DNA: TGCAGTGCTAGCGGGAGGGTTCCTAGCACAGATACGCAGTATTTT
V gene: TRBV14; clone size: many; J gene: TRBJ2-5; D gene: TRBD1; CDR3 protein: CASSQDSRGYQETQYF; CDR3 DNA: TGTGCCAGCAGCCAAGATAGCAGGGGGTACCAAGAGACCCAGTACTTC
V gene: TRBV11-3; clone size: many; J gene: TRBJ2-5; D gene: NA; CDR3 protein: CASSLGSQETQYF; CDR3 DNA: TGTGCCAGCAGCTTGGGCAGTCAAGAGACCCAGTACTTC
V gene: TRBV5-1; clone size: many; J gene: TRBJ2-3; D gene: TRBD2; CDR3 protein: CASSLGGGSTDTQYF; CDR3 DNA: TGTGCCAGCAGCTTAGGCGGGGGTAGCACAGATACGCAGTATTTT
V gene: TRBV20-1; clone size: many; J gene: TRBJ2-3; D gene: TRBD1; CDR3 protein: CSAPRGPGDTQYF; CDR3 DNA: TGCAGTGCCCCCAGGGGGCCCGGAGATACGCAGTATTTT
V gene: TRBV20-1; clone size: NA; J gene: TRBJ1-1; D gene: TRBD1; CDR3 protein: CSARPPDRGFTEAFF; CDR3 DNA: TGCAGTGCTAGACCGCCGGACAGGGGTTTCACTGAAGCTTTCTTT
V gene: TRBV6-1; clone size: many; J gene: TRBJ2-7; D gene: NA; CDR3 protein: CASSLYTAYEQYF; CDR3 DNA: TGTGCCAGCAGTTTATATACTGCCTACGAGCAGTACTTC
V gene: TRBV18; clone size: many; J gene: TRBJ2-7; D gene: NA; CDR3 protein: CASSEDNYYEQYF; CDR3 DNA: TGTGCCAGCTCAGAGGACAACTACTACGAGCAGTACTTC
V gene: TRBV13; clone size: few; J gene: TRBJ2-7; D gene: TRBD1; CDR3 protein: CARSPGQTYEQYF; CDR3 DNA: TGTGCCCGCAGTCCGGGACAGACCTACGAGCAGTACTTC
V gene: TRBV11-2; clone size: NA; J gene: TRBJ2-3; D gene: TRBD2; CDR3 protein: CASSLAGGGNTQYF; CDR3 DNA: TGTGCCAGCAGCTTAGCGGGGGGGGGGAATACGCAGTATTTT
V gene: TRBV10-2; clone size: many; J gene: TRBJ1-1; D gene: TRBD1; CDR3 protein: CASSGQGRLNTEAFF; CDR3 DNA: TGCGCCAGCTCTGGACAGGGGAGGTTGAACACTGAAGCTTTCTTT
V gene: TRBV3-1; clone size: many; J gene: TRBJ1-6; D gene: NA; CDR3 protein: CASSQLTNSPLHF; CDR3 DNA: TGTGCCAGCAGCCAATTAACCAATTCACCCCTCCACTTT
V gene: TRBV9; clone size: many; J gene: TRBJ2-1; D gene: NA; CDR3 protein: CASSVGLNNEQFF; CDR3 DNA: TGTGCCAGCAGCGTAGGGTTGAACAATGAGCAGTTCTTC
V gene: TRBV7-9; clone size: many; J gene: TRBJ1-1; D gene: NA; CDR3 protein: CASTRRAAGTEAFF; CDR3 DNA: TGTGCCAGCACACGTAGGGCGGCGGGAACTGAAGCTTTCTTT
V gene: TRBV10-3; clone size: many; J gene: TRBJ2-3; D gene: TRBD1; CDR3 protein: CAISDGQGGYTQYF; CDR3 DNA: TGTGCCATCAGTGATGGACAGGGTGGTTATACGCAGTATTTT
V gene: TRBV14; clone size: many; J gene: TRBJ1-1; D gene: NA; CDR3 protein: CASSRSPGNTEAFF; CDR3 DNA: TGTGCCAGCAGCCGCAGCCCTGGGAACACTGAAGCTTTCTTT